This TCR beta chain appears in the sequencing data of a study of blood T cell repertoires in COVID-19 (dated by TCRdb to the early 2020s). Looking at the study overall: Samples covering the acute and convalescent phases of COVID-19 were provided by collaborators in the United States, Italy and Spain. The material from the prospective study consisted of cDNA or gDNA derived from T cells, B-cell-depleted T cells, or PBMCs. The dataset comprised deeply sampled blood TCRbeta repertoires from subjects exposed to, actively infected with, or recovered from COVID-19. The repertoires were released in a freely available public database intended as a resource for research on the immune response to SARS-CoV-2. The samples were drawn from two sources: the first 160 participants of the ongoing ImmuneRACE study, and 950 to 1,500 subjects contributed by 6 global collaborators. Nearly every sample came with metadata listing a de-identified subject ID, COVID-19 status, age in years and sex. Where available, HLA class I and class II types were obtained from metadata supplied by the sample provider rather than from assay-based typing.

For this chain, trimming is 6 bases at the V end and 5 bases at the J end, and the number of junction bases without a gene match is 4. Reading the germline V gene gives CDR1 SGHAT and CDR2 FQNNGV. Taken from cysteine to phenylalanine, the CDR3 has 16 residues. Only the CDR3 DNA is retained, 48 bases long and in frame from the first base. As regards this clone: Its recognized antigen is unknown. Qualities for individual bases were not recorded, and no much larger clone is one base off.

TCRbeta CDR3 regions were amplified from genomic DNA by means of the immunoSEQ Assay, a bias-controlled multiplex PCR. The authors' pipeline ran thus. The number of nucleated cells in each sample was estimated from the amplification of reference gene primers within the assay. To quantify the absolute abundance of each unique TCRbeta CDR3 rearrangement, sequence reads were collapsed and filtered. Productive Simpson clonality was computed per sample as the square root of Simpson's diversity index over productive rearrangements. Held by TCRdb, this immuneACCESS table contains in-frame sequences only and omits some clones. Under half of the omission traces to an unresolved V gene where checked; the cause of the rest is unknown. Clonal size and the V and J genes are those of that table, whereas D and trimming came from the DNA. For this sample there are 130,000 or so clones; approximately 88% appear just once. The ten largest clonotypes hold approximately 10% of the sample.

Overall study results and their limits: Clinical and demographic metadata were provided uncurated, with the amount varying by source and participant.

Whole blood was collected in K2EDTA tubes by collaborating institutions according to the institutions' own protocols. For TCRbeta analysis, collaborator samples were shipped as frozen whole blood, as isolated PBMCs, or as DNA extracted from either sample type. The clonotype originates from a middle-aged man with acute or convalescent COVID-19. Sequencing was performed on peripheral blood. The chain couples TRBV11-2 to TRBJ2-2; TRBD2 fits 15 bases in the junction. The DNA sequence reads TGTGCCAGCAGGGGACTAGCGGGAGGTCGGACCGGGGAGCTGTTTTTT. Translation gives CASRGLAGGRTGELFF. Outside the CDR3, residues come from the reference TRBV11-2 and TRBJ2-2 proteins, so the full variable domain is: EAGVAQSPRYKIIEKRQSVAFWCNPISGHATLYWYQQILGQGPKLLIQFQNNGVVDDSQLPKDRFSAERLKGVDSTLKIQPAKLEDSAVYLCASRGLAGGRTGELFFGEGSRLTVL.